This T cell receptor (beta chain) comes out of a study of Ad26.COV2.S vaccination and SARS-CoV-2 variants. Study summary: Ad26.COV2.S shots went into the muscle once or twice, 56 days apart.

The CDR3 consists of 18 residues. Germline values: CDR1 MNHEY, CDR2 SVGEGT. V was pared by 5 bases and J by 4 bases, with 15 bases of the junction left unmatched. The sample's treatment: around 19 received Ad26.COV2.S at low or high dose, single or two shots; about five received placebo; per-sample allocation not given. Specimens were obtained on day 63 following the first vaccine or placebo injection. On this clone itself: The antigen remains unidentified.

Whole-study results and caveats: Vaccinated and placebo-treated recipients had similar non-spike TCR breadth. Placebo recipients had lower spike-specific TCR breadth than vaccine recipients. Measurements of TCR breadth and depth may have given underestimates of the total T cell responses.

Method: immunoSEQ multiplex PCR; TCRdb's copy keeps in-frame clones and lacks some. The sample carries 200,000 to 250,000 clones, around nine tenths recorded once. The material was peripheral blood, obtained in a trial of Ad26.COV2.S vaccine versus placebo. The chain employs TRBV6-2 or TRBV6-3 and TRBJ2-5; 11 nucleotides align to TRBD2. The sequence was obtained from a person between 18 and 65 years old who received the Ad26.COV2.S COVID-19 vaccine or a placebo. The DNA of the CDR3 is TGTGCCAGCAGTCGCCGGGGGACTAGCGGAGTCGGAGGAGAGACCCAGTACTTC. Its protein product is CASSRRGTSGVGGETQYF.